The 27 T cell receptor beta chains presented below share a single source sample, sequenced in a study of T-cell reconstitution after alpha-beta-depleted transplantation in children. Unique molecular identifiers were incorporated when the TCRbeta library was constructed. TCRdb passed the PCR reads through MiXCR, listing each CDR3 protein once. The sample lists some 200,000 distinct CDR3 sequences, around 5.9% occurring once. The input for sequencing was PBMCs, taken before TCRalphabeta/CD19-depleted stem cell transplant. These receptors were obtained from a girl under three years old with combined immunodeficiency, due to receive a stem cell transplant.

In its sample, this clonotype was seen many times. This rearrangement joins TRBV29-1 to TRBJ2-5, with 7 bases identical to TRBD1. Trimming cost V 7 bases and J 3 bases; bases outside gene matches: 8. Per germline, CDR1 SQVTM and CDR2 ANQGSEA. CDR3 length: 13 residues. CDR3 in DNA: TGCAGCGGTACCGGGACAGATAAAGAGACCCAGTACTTC. It specifies CSGTGTDKETQYF.

This chain joins TRBV20-1 and TRBJ1-2; D is undetermined. Deletions cut 5 bases from V and 5 bases from J, with 27 bases between. Germline V gene data show CDR1 as DFQATT and CDR2 as SNEGSKA (reference sequence). This CDR3 region has 17 residues. The CDR3 nucleotides are TGCAGTGCTGCCTCCTTTTTCGTTTGGGCACGCGATTATGGCTACACCTTC. It encodes CSAASFFVWARDYGYTF.

In its sample, this clonotype was seen a few times. This chain uses TRBV20-1 with TRBJ2-7; TRBD2 matches at 8 bases. CDR1 and CDR2 from the germline V gene are DFQATT and SNEGSKA (reference sequence). CDR3 length equals 12 residues. Trimming removed 5 bases from V and 4 bases from J; junction bases left unmatched: 4. Here the CDR3 reads CSASSGSYEQYF. The CDR3 coding sequence is TGCAGTGCTTCCAGCGGGAGTTACGAGCAGTACTTC.

This clonotype showed up many times. This chain connects TRBV5-1 to TRBJ1-3; no clear D gene. The CDR3 covers 15 residues. CDR1 is SGHRS, CDR2 YFSETQ, per germline. The ends were cut back, 2 bases at V and 0 bases at J, with 9 bases in the middle. The CDR3 spells CASSFRGNSGNTIYF. CDR3 in DNA: TGCGCCAGCAGCTTTCGAGGGAACTCTGGAAACACCATATATTTT.

This clonotype was found many times. J is TRBJ2-7 and V is TRBV10-3, with D unclear. The germline CDR1 and CDR2 sequences are ENHRY and SYGVKD. The CDR3 sequence is 14 residues long. Deletions cut 6 bases from V and 3 bases from J, with 15 bases between. Here the CDR3 DNA reads TGTGCCATCAGGGCAGGAATGAACAGCTACGAGCAGTACTTC. It codes for CAIRAGMNSYEQYF.

In its sample, this clonotype was seen many times. The chain links TRBV28 to TRBJ2-3, with D uncertain. The ends were cut back, 0 bases at V and 0 bases at J, with 4 bases in the middle. The CDR3 length is 14 residues. Germline V gene lookup returns CDR1 MDHEN and CDR2 SYDVKM. This CDR3 is CASSLWTSTDTQYF. CDR3 DNA: TGTGCCAGCAGTTTATGGACTAGCACAGATACGCAGTATTTT.

This clonotype was observed many times. V and J are TRBV20-1 and TRBJ2-1, with 14 bases matching TRBD2. V dropped 5 bases and J dropped 6; count of bases not matched to a gene: 9. Germline CDR1 is DFQATT and CDR2 is SNEGSKA (reference sequence). This CDR3 spans 16 amino acids. CDR3 loop: CSAATSGGGKGNEQFF. The CDR3 nucleotides read TGCAGTGCTGCGACTAGCGGGGGGGGTAAGGGCAATGAGCAGTTCTTC.

This clonotype has ten or more counts. The genes are TRBV27 and TRBJ2-7, with a tentative D call TRBD1 (6 bases). Deletions cut 4 bases from V and 3 bases from J, with 19 bases between. Germline V gives CDR1 MNHEY, CDR2 SMNVEV (reference sequence). This CDR3 is built from 16 residues. Here the CDR3 DNA reads TGTGCCAGCAGTTGGGGGCTGGGAGAACATGTCTACGAGCAGTACTTC. As protein: CASSWGLGEHVYEQYF.

Details on this clonotype: A read error may be the cause here, since a much bigger clone is one base away. The chain recombines TRBV7-8 with TRBJ2-3, with a tentative D call TRBD1 (5 bases). This CDR3 region has 14 residues. Germline CDR1 SGHVS, CDR2 FQNEAQ. V gave up 5 bases and J gave up 2 bases, with 11 bases separating them. The CDR3: CASSPDRPTDTQYF. Written as DNA, the CDR3 is TGTGCCAGCAGCCCTGACAGACCCACAGATACGCAGTATTTT.

There are a few counts of this clonotype. This sequence joins TRBV5-6 and TRBJ1-5; the D gene is possibly TRBD1 (6 bases). The CDR3 sequence is 15 residues long. V lost 4 bases and J 0 bases, leaving 11 bases between the germline ends. CDR1 is SGHDT and CDR2 is YYEEEE in the germline V gene. For the CDR3, the DNA is TGTGCCAGCAGCCGCGGACAGTATAGCAATCAGCCCCAGCATTTT. Encoded protein: CASSRGQYSNQPQHF.

This clonotype was recorded at least ten times. The chain is built from TRBV25-1 and TRBJ2-7; TRBD1 matches 9 bases. This CDR3 region has 15 residues. After removal of 1 base from V and 5 bases from J, the junction contained 6 bases not matched to a gene. CDR1 and CDR2 (germline): MGHDK, SYGVNS. CDR3 amino acids: CASSEFGTGIHEQYF. The CDR3 coding sequence is TGTGCCAGCAGTGAATTTGGGACAGGGATCCACGAGCAGTACTTC.

This clonotype was observed many times. CDR3 amino acids: CASSTTTKPGGSPLHF. CDR3 nucleotide sequence: TGTGCCAGCAGCACAACCACTAAACCCGGGGGCTCACCCCTCCACTTT. The chain employs TRBV7-3 and TRBJ1-6, with a possible D match to TRBD1 (6 bases). The V gene lost 5 bases and the J gene lost 10 bases, with 21 bases spanning the gap. The CDR3 contains 16 residues. In germline, CDR1 is SGHTA, CDR2 FQGTGA.

The V call is TRBV5-1, the J call TRBJ1-2; D is ambiguous. The V gene lost 4 bases and the J gene lost 5 bases, with 12 bases spanning the gap. The CDR3 totals 13 residues. CDR1 SGHRS and CDR2 YFSETQ come from the germline V gene. The CDR3 nucleotides are TGCGCCAGCAGCCCGAGGCGATGGTATGGCTACACCTTC. Its translation: CASSPRRWYGYTF.

There are many counts of this clonotype. DNA of the CDR3: TGTGCCAGCAGCCCTCGGGGGACTAGCGGGATCCTCTCCTACAATGAGCAGTTCTTC. It translates to CASSPRGTSGILSYNEQFF. The V call is TRBV9, the J call TRBJ2-1; 13 bases are a match to TRBD2. V trimming: 4 bases; J trimming: 0 bases; junction bases outside the gene matches: 10. The CDR3 runs to 19 residues. Germline CDR1 and CDR2: SGDLS and YYNGEE. The full variable domain, completed using reference TRBV9 and TRBJ2-1, is DSGVTQTPKHLITATGQRVTLRCSPRSGDLSVYWYQQSLDQGLQFLIQYYNGEERAKGNILERFSAQQFPDLHSELNLSSLELGDSALYFCASSPRGTSGILSYNEQFFGPGTRLTVL.

This clonotype was detected ten times or more. V usage is TRBV5-1 and J usage is TRBJ1-2; 9 bases match TRBD1. CDR3 length: 16 residues. V was pared by 4 bases and J by 2 bases, with 9 bases of the junction left unmatched. Germline V gives CDR1 SGHRS, CDR2 YFSETQ. CDR3 protein: CASSGLWTGANYGYTF. For the CDR3, the DNA is TGCGCCAGCAGCGGGCTGTGGACAGGGGCGAACTATGGCTACACCTTC.

The chain couples TRBV6-1 to TRBJ2-5, with 9 nucleotides matching TRBD2. This CDR3 has 18 amino acids. The V gene end was trimmed by 5 bases and the J gene end by 7 bases; junction bases not matched to a gene: 20. Germline assignment: CDR1 MNHNS and CDR2 SASEGT. The CDR3, as DNA: TGTGCCAGCAGTCCCAGGGGTGGGGCTAGCGGGGTCTCTGGGACCCAGTACTTC. Its protein product is CASSPRGGASGVSGTQYF.

At least ten counts were recorded for this clonotype. The chain joins TRBV24-1 to TRBJ2-1; D not certain. V dropped 2 bases and J dropped 4 bases, with 5 bases sitting between them. There are 13 residues in the CDR3. CDR1 is KGHDR, CDR2 SFDVKD, per germline. CDR3 bases: TGTGCCACCAGTGATTCAGGTTACAATGAGCAGTTCTTC. It is translated as CATSDSGYNEQFF.

The chain employs TRBV12-3 or TRBV12-4 and TRBJ1-2; 10 nucleotides match TRBD1. V shed 3 bases and J 8 bases; nucleotides not matched to a gene: 12. There are 16 residues in the CDR3. The CDR3 loop reads CASSFLSPDRGHGYTF. Here the CDR3 DNA reads TGTGCCAGCAGTTTCTTAAGTCCCGACAGGGGGCACGGCTACACCTTC.

This clonotype was counted ten times or more. This chain connects TRBV12-3 or TRBV12-4 to TRBJ2-7; TRBD2 might be the D (6 bases). The CDR3 consists of 13 residues. The V gene lost 6 bases and the J gene lost 2 bases, with 11 bases spanning the gap. CDR3 coding DNA: TGTGCCAGCAGGCGGGACGGCACCTACGAGCAGTACTTC. Protein product: CASRRDGTYEQYF.

This clonotype was counted at least ten times. V usage is TRBV20-1 and J usage is TRBJ1-2, with a possible D match to TRBD1 (5 bases). V was cut by 0 bases and J by 5 bases, with 10 bases left in between. CDR1 and CDR2 (germline): DFQATT, SNEGSKA (reference sequence). The CDR3 covers 13 residues. CDR3 loop: CSARDQGEYGYTF. Here the CDR3 DNA reads TGCAGTGCTAGAGATCAAGGGGAGTATGGCTACACCTTC.

The sample holds a few counts of this clonotype. This chain uses TRBV20-1 with TRBJ1-1, with D hard to call. V was pared by 3 bases and J by 3 bases, with 20 bases between. Germline V gene lookup returns CDR1 DFQATT and CDR2 SNEGSKA (reference sequence). This CDR3 has 16 amino acids. The CDR3 is CSASTYWVFWHTEAFF. CDR3 sequence (DNA): TGCAGTGCTAGTACCTATTGGGTTTTTTGGCACACTGAAGCTTTCTTT.

In the case of this clonotype: Since a much larger clone is just one base distant, this may be a read error. The chain uses TRBV7-9 and TRBJ2-4; D may be TRBD2 (5 bases). The germline V gene encodes CDR1 SEHNR and CDR2 FQNEAQ (reference sequence). The CDR3 covers 16 residues. The CDR3 here is CVSSSEADLAKNIQYF. CDR3 nucleotide sequence: TGTGTCAGCAGTTCGGAGGCCGATTTAGCCAAAAACATTCAGTACTTC. The full variable domain, its missing parts supplied by reference TRBV7-9 and TRBJ2-4, is DTGVSQNPRHKITKRGQNVTFRCDPISEHNRLYWYRQTLGQGPEFLTYFQNEAQLEKSRLLSDRFSAERPKGSFSTLEIQRTEQGDSAMYLCVSSSEADLAKNIQYFGAGTRLSVL.

This clonotype was counted many times. The chain recombines TRBV12-1 with TRBJ2-1; the table's D gene call, TRBD2, was not cross checked with the DNA. TRBV12-1 is an annotated pseudogene. The CDR3 length is 15 residues. The CDR3 sequence is CASSEIAASQNEQFF. In DNA, the CDR3 is TGTGCCAGCAGCGAAATAGCGGCTTCCCAGAATGAGCAGTTCTTC.

This clonotype was counted at least ten times. J is TRBJ1-2 and V is TRBV6-5, with TRBD1 identical over 9 bases. This CDR3 region has 17 residues. Germline CDR1 reads MNHEY; CDR2 reads SVGAGI. V gave up 2 bases and J gave up 4 bases; unmatched junction bases: 11. In DNA, the CDR3 is TGTGCCAGCAGTTACCGAGTGGGGACAGGGTATCGCTATGGCTACACCTTC. It specifies CASSYRVGTGYRYGYTF.

This clonotype was recorded many times. The gene calls are TRBV6-5 and TRBJ1-1; unclear D gene. The CDR3 extends over 15 amino acids. The ends were cut back, 7 bases at V and 2 bases at J, with 17 bases in the middle. From germline, CDR1 is MNHEY and CDR2 SVGAGI. The CDR3: CASNSPGMGNTEAFF. CDR3 bases: TGTGCCAGCAATTCCCCCGGGATGGGAAACACTGAAGCTTTCTTT.

This clonotype was seen many times. The CDR3 DNA reads as TGCAGCGTCGCTGGGGGGGAGGGGGCCGACACAGATACGCAGTATTTT. This codes for CSVAGGEGADTDTQYF. The chain employs TRBV29-1 and TRBJ2-3; D might be TRBD1 or TRBD2, each matching 7 bases. Germline CDR1 reads SQVTM; CDR2 reads ANQGSEA. This CDR3 has 16 amino acids. Trimming cost V 6 bases and J 2 bases, with 21 bases left between them.

This clonotype was seen many times. The chain joins TRBV7-2 to TRBJ2-7; the match to TRBD1 covers 7 bases. CDR1 and CDR2 from the germline V gene are SGHTA and FQGNSA. The CDR3 contains 17 residues. V dropped 0 bases and J dropped 2; count of bases not matched to a gene: 10. CDR3 sequence reads: CASSLAFYGQVAYEQYF. CDR3 nucleotide sequence: TGTGCCAGCAGCTTAGCGTTTTACGGACAGGTCGCCTACGAGCAGTACTTC.